This T cell receptor (beta chain) was identified in a study of regulatory T cells in long-lasting Graves disease. Points from the study as a whole: When disease was persistent, TRBV28, TRBJ1-2 and TRBJ2-5 were the favored segments.

Documented time point: newly diagnosed GD, antithyroid drugs for less than 3 months. After RNA was extracted from PBMCs, the TCR library was made from it. The patients were enrolled through endocrinology in Xi'an, China. This CDR3 is built from 18 residues. Trimming took off 4 bases at V and 5 bases at J, with 24 bases between the two ends. The germline gives CDR1 SGHRS, CDR2 YFSETQ. This clonotype was recorded at least ten times. Its cognate antigen is unknown. CDR3-region Arm-PCR and iRepertoire HTBI primers produced the TCR beta libraries. Each CDR3 protein gets one entry after TCRdb re-called the multiplex PCR reads with MiXCR. The sample contains roughly 260,000 distinct CDR3 sequences, approximately 20% of which appear only once. The sample was also linked to a second study, of T cells in Graves' hyperthyroidism and ophthalmopathy. From that study: Each patient was aged 18 to 65 and had newly diagnosed hyperthyroidism of under 2 months' duration.

The chain uses TRBV5-1 and TRBJ2-2; D might be TRBD1 or TRBD2, each matching 5 bases. This specimen consisted of peripheral blood mononuclear cells (PBMCs), obtained at new diagnosis, from a patient treated with antithyroid drugs. This receptor was identified in a woman in her twenties or thirties with Graves disease. This chain's CDR3 is CASSLPTGDPKATGELFF. In DNA form, the CDR3 reads TGCGCCAGCAGCCTGCCCACCGGGGACCCGAAAGCGACCGGGGAGCTGTTTTTT.